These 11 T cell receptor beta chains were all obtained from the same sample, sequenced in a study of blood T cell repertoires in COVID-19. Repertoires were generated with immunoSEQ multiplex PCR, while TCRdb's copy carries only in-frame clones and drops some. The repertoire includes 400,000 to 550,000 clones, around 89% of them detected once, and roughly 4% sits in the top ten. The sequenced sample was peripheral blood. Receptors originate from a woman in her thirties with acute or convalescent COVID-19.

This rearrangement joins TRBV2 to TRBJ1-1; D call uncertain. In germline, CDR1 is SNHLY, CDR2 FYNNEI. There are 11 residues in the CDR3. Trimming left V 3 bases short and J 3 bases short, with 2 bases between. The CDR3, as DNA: TGTGCCAGCAGTGACGACACTGAAGCTTTCTTT. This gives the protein CASSDDTEAFF.

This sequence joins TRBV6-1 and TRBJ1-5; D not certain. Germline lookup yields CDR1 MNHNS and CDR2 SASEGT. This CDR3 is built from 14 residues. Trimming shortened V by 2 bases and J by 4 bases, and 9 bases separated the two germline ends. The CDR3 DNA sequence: TGTGCCAGCAGTGAAAGAACACCGAATCAGCCCCAGCATTTT. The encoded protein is CASSERTPNQPQHF.

This CDR3 is CASSPQVSSGNTIYF. CDR3 coding DNA: TGTGCCAGCAGCCCCCAGGTTTCCTCTGGAAACACCATATATTTT. This sequence joins TRBV5-6 and TRBJ1-3, with D uncertain. The CDR3 spans 15 residues. Germline V gene lookup returns CDR1 SGHDT and CDR2 YYEEEE. The germline V and J ends were trimmed by 4 bases and 0 bases, with 11 bases remaining between them.

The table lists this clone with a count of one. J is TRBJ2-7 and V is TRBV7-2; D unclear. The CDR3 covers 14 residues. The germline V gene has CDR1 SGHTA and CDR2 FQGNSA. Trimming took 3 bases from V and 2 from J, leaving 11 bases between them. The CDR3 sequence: CASSFSAETYEQYF. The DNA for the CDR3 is TGTGCCAGCAGCTTCTCCGCGGAGACCTACGAGCAGTACTTC.

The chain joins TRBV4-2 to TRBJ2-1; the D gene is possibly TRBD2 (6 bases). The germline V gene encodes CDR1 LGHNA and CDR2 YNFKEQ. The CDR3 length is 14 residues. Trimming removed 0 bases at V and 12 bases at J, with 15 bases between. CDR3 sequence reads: CASSQEGRGVGQFF. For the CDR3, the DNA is TGTGCCAGCAGCCAAGAAGGGCGGGGAGTCGGGCAGTTCTTC.

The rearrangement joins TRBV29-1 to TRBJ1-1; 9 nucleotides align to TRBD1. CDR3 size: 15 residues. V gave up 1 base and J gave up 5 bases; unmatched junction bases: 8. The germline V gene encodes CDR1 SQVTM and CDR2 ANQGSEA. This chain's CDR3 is CSVEVLRQGGTEAFF. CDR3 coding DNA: TGCAGCGTTGAAGTCTTGCGACAGGGGGGTACTGAAGCTTTCTTT.

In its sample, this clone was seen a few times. The CDR3 nucleotides are TGTGCCAGTGGGGAGGAGGAGACCCAGTACTTC. As protein: CASGEEETQYF. The chain combines TRBV2 with TRBJ2-5; D possibly corresponds to TRBD2 (6 bases). The CDR3 totals 11 residues. V was shortened by 9 bases and J by 5 bases, with 10 bases between the two germline ends. Germline V gene sequence: CDR1 SNHLY, CDR2 FYNNEI.

The CDR3 coding sequence is TGTGCCAGCAGTTACCAGGCGGATGGGACAGGCTGGGATACGCAGTATTTT. The encoded protein is CASSYQADGTGWDTQYF. This chain uses TRBV6-2 or TRBV6-3 with TRBJ2-3; the match to TRBD1 covers 8 bases. Unmatched junction bases numbered 13, after V lost 2 bases and J lost 6 bases. Germline CDR1 reads MNHEY; CDR2 reads SVGEGT. The CDR3 is 17 amino acids.

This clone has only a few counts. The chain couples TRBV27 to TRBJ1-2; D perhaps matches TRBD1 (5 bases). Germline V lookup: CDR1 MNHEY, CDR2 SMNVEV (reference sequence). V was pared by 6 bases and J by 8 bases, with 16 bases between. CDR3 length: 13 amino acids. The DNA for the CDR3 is TGTGCCAGCAGATCCGACAGCCCTCGAGGCTACACCTTC. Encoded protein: CASRSDSPRGYTF.

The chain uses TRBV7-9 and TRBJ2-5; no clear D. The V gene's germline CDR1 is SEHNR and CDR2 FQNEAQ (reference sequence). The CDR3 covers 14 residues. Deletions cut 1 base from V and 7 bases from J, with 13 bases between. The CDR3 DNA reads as TGTGCCAGCAGCTTAGGGCAGGCCTTTGGGACCCAGTACTTC. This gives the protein CASSLGQAFGTQYF.

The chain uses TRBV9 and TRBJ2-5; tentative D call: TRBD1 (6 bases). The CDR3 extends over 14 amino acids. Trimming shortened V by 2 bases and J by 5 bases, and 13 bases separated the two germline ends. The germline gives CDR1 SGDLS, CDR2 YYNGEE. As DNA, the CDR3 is TGTGCCAGCAGCGTCAGGGGAAGTGAGGAGACCCAGTACTTC. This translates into CASSVRGSEETQYF.